The T cell receptor beta chain described here comes from a study of patients and donors after allogeneic stem cell transplantation. CDR3 length: 15 residues. V lost 5 bases to trimming and J lost 4 bases; unmatched junction nucleotides: 4. Looked up from germline, CDR1 is MNHNS and CDR2 is SASEGT. TCRdb reanalysed the RT-PCR reads using MiXCR and keeps one entry per CDR3 protein. The top ten clones hold roughly 10% of a sample with roughly 250,000 distinct CDR3 sequences, 13% to 15% of them seen once. The rearrangement joins TRBV6-1 to TRBJ2-1, with 11 bases that match TRBD2. Sequenced sample: blood, either unsorted or a sorted T cell fraction (not recorded which). This receptor was obtained from a human donor who was either an allogeneic HSCT recipient or a stem cell or donor lymphocyte infusion donor (not recorded which). It is not recorded whose cells these are; they may come from a transplant donor. CDR3 region: CASSTGLAEYNEQFF. Written as DNA, the CDR3 is TGTGCCAGCAGTACGGGACTAGCGGAGTACAATGAGCAGTTCTTC.